This passage covers 13 T cell receptor beta chains from one sample sequenced in a study of PD-1 blockade in classical Hodgkin lymphoma. Profiled with immunoSEQ multiplex PCR; TCRdb holds only in-frame clones, not every one. The table includes about 24,000 clones, about 80% detected once. All patients relapsed after autologous stem cell transplantation, and brentuximab vedotin exposure varied. The starting material was peripheral blood mononuclear cells (PBMCs), obtained before the second cycle of nivolumab. Source of these receptors: a human donor with classical Hodgkin lymphoma.

The V and J genes are TRBV28 and TRBJ2-1; a possible D gene is TRBD2 (6 bases). CDR3 length equals 18 residues. V was pared by 2 bases and J by 0 bases, with 17 bases between. Per the germline V gene, CDR1 is MDHEN and CDR2 is SYDVKM. CDR3 in amino acids: CASSLGDTSFSSYNEQFF. For the CDR3, the DNA is TGTGCCAGCAGTTTAGGAGATACTAGCTTTAGCTCCTACAATGAGCAGTTCTTC.

The chain combines TRBV2 with TRBJ2-3; D not resolved. CDR1 and CDR2 (germline): SNHLY, FYNNEI. CDR3 length: 12 amino acids. V lost 3 bases to trimming and J lost 5 bases, with 6 bases between them. CDR3 residues: CASSETEDTQYF. In DNA, the CDR3 is TGTGCCAGCAGTGAGACCGAAGATACGCAGTATTTT.

The gene calls are TRBV6-5 and TRBJ2-1; D not resolved. CDR1 is MNHEY, CDR2 SVGAGI, per germline. V was pared by 5 bases and J by 5 bases, with 10 bases between. The CDR3 covers 13 residues. This chain's CDR3 is CASSQRRNNEQFF. The CDR3 nucleotides read TGTGCCAGCAGTCAAAGGCGCAACAATGAGCAGTTCTTC.

V is TRBV19 and J is TRBJ2-1, with 9 bases that match TRBD2. The germline CDR1 and CDR2 sequences are LNHDA and SQIVND (reference sequence). The ends lost 8 bases at V and 0 bases at J; junction bases unmatched: 5. This CDR3 region has 15 residues. CDR3 loop: CASRLAAISYNEQFF. CDR3 in DNA: TGTGCCAGTCGACTAGCGGCTATCTCCTACAATGAGCAGTTCTTC.

The rearrangement links TRBV21-1 to TRBJ2-7; the D call TRBD2 from the table was never checked on the DNA. TRBV21-1 represents a pseudogene. The CDR3 length is 13 residues. CDR3 sequence: CASSKWGDWEQYF. The CDR3 coding sequence is TGTGCCAGCAGCAAGTGGGGGGATTGGGAGCAGTACTTC.

The gene calls are TRBV27 and TRBJ2-7; the match to TRBD2 covers 7 bases. The CDR3 loop spans 13 amino acids. V trimming: 3 bases; J trimming: 7 bases; junction bases outside the gene matches: 6. Germline V CDR1 and CDR2: MNHEY, SMNVEV (reference sequence). CDR3 residues: CASSFAGAPEQYF. CDR3 nucleotide sequence: TGTGCCAGCAGTTTTGCGGGAGCCCCAGAGCAGTACTTC.

The chain is built from TRBV9 and TRBJ2-1; 7 bases align to TRBD1. CDR1 is SGDLS, CDR2 YYNGEE, per germline. After removal of 1 base from V and 9 bases from J, the junction contained 7 bases not matched to a gene. The length of the CDR3 is 14 residues. CDR3 sequence: CASSVFHRGSEQFF. The DNA of the CDR3 is TGTGCCAGCAGCGTATTTCACAGGGGAAGTGAGCAGTTCTTC.

V and J are TRBV9 and TRBJ2-5; 9 nucleotides agree with TRBD2. V shed 2 bases and J 5 bases; nucleotides not matched to a gene: 7. Germline V gives CDR1 SGDLS, CDR2 YYNGEE. There are 15 residues in the CDR3. This chain's CDR3 is CASSVSGSAYETQYF. CDR3 DNA sequence: TGTGCCAGCAGCGTTAGCGGGAGCGCGTACGAGACCCAGTACTTC.

The chain combines TRBV5-6 with TRBJ2-7; no firm D call. In germline, CDR1 is SGHDT, CDR2 YYEEEE. CDR3 size: 13 residues. The germline V and J ends were trimmed by 2 bases and 7 bases, with 13 bases remaining between them. CDR3 protein: CASSFGTVMEQYF. In DNA form, the CDR3 reads TGTGCCAGCAGCTTCGGCACTGTAATGGAGCAGTACTTC.

The chain has TRBV28 and TRBJ1-2, with D possibly being TRBD1 (5 bases). Trimming took 6 bases from V and 1 from J, leaving 12 bases between them. Germline CDR1 reads MDHEN; CDR2 reads SYDVKM. The CDR3 covers 14 residues. This chain's CDR3 is CASSLGGHNYGYTF. CDR3 sequence (DNA): TGTGCCAGCAGCCTTGGGGGTCATAACTATGGCTACACCTTC.

The chain combines TRBV6-1 with TRBJ1-1; D is uncertain. Trimming pared 2 bases from V and 2 bases from J, leaving 9 bases between. This CDR3 spans 14 amino acids. The germline gives CDR1 MNHNS, CDR2 SASEGT. The CDR3 is CASSETGPNTEAFF. In nucleotides, the CDR3 is TGTGCCAGCAGTGAAACCGGACCAAACACTGAAGCTTTCTTT.

V and J are TRBV7-9 and TRBJ2-2, with D unclear. CDR1 is SEHNR, CDR2 FQNEAQ, per germline (reference sequence). V was cut by 5 bases and J by 1 base, with 8 bases left in between. The CDR3 is 14 amino acids. DNA of the CDR3: TGTGCCAGCAGCCCACATGGGAACACCGGGGAGCTGTTTTTT. This translates into CASSPHGNTGELFF.

The gene calls are TRBV13 and TRBJ2-7; no clear D gene. The CDR3 loop spans 13 amino acids. Per germline, CDR1 PRHDT and CDR2 FYEKMQ (reference sequence). Between the trimmed V and J ends, which lost 4 bases and 4 bases, there was a span of 11 bases. The chain's CDR3 is CASSSQQSYEQYF. CDR3 DNA: TGTGCCAGCAGCTCCCAGCAATCTTACGAGCAGTACTTC.